This TCR beta chain is drawn from a study of technical replicates of blood from a few donors. The protocol was immunoSEQ multiplex PCR, while the TCRdb copy is restricted to in-frame clones and leaves out a portion. The sample includes 80,000 or so clones, approximately 95% of them seen just once. The sequencing input was T cells isolated from PBMCs. This sequence was found in a human donor in good health.

The CDR3 nucleotides are TGTGCCATCAGTGAGTCAGGACAGCATGGGGGCTACACCTTC. This gives the protein CAISESGQHGGYTF. The chain employs TRBV10-3 and TRBJ1-2; tentatively, D is TRBD1 (6 bases). V lost 0 bases and J lost 8, with 13 bases in between. This CDR3 region has 14 residues. Germline-derived CDR1 and CDR2 are ENHRY and SYGVKD.